One sample yielded the 10 T cell receptor beta chains listed below, sequenced in a study of blood T cells in healthy people across ages. The second PCR ran roughly 7 to 12 cycles with a sample-barcoded 5' primer and J-beta primers. TCRdb reprocessed the 5' RACE reads via MiXCR and lists one record per CDR3 protein. The top ten hold around 41% of the sample, which has 750,000 to 950,000 distinct CDR3 sequences, less than 70% seen once. The sample taken for sequencing was blood. All receptors derive from a man aged 80 or over in good health.

This clonotype appeared many times. The chain combines TRBV11-2 with TRBJ2-5, with D possibly TRBD1 on 5 matching bases. Per the germline V gene, CDR1 is SGHAT and CDR2 is FQNNGV. This CDR3 has 16 amino acids. Trimming shortened V by 1 base and J by 4 bases, and 16 bases separated the two germline ends. CDR3: CASSLGGLLGGETQYF. For the CDR3, the DNA is TGTGCCAGCAGCTTAGGGGGCCTTCTCGGTGGAGAGACCCAGTACTTC. Full variable domain (missing parts from reference TRBV11-2 and TRBJ2-5): EAGVAQSPRYKIIEKRQSVAFWCNPISGHATLYWYQQILGQGPKLLIQFQNNGVVDDSQLPKDRFSAERLKGVDSTLKIQPAKLEDSAVYLCASSLGGLLGGETQYFGPGTRLLVL.

CDR3 in amino acids: CASSSSGTSGGRGQYF. The CDR3 DNA reads as TGTGCCAGCAGCTCCTCCGGGACTAGCGGGGGGAGAGGCCAGTACTTC. The rearrangement uses TRBV7-2 and TRBJ2-5; 15 nucleotides align to TRBD2. With 4 bases clipped from V and 10 bases from J, the junction kept 10 bases outside the gene matches. CDR3 length equals 16 residues. Germline CDR1 SGHTA, CDR2 FQGNSA.

The chain carries TRBV25-1 and TRBJ1-2, with unresolved D. The CDR3 sequence is 14 residues long. CDR1 and CDR2 from the germline V gene are MGHDK and SYGVNS. The V gene lost 1 base and the J gene lost 3 bases, with 9 bases spanning the gap. CDR3 in DNA: TGTGCCAGCAGTGAATTCCCGGACTACTATGGCTACACCTTC. Residues: CASSEFPDYYGYTF.

CDR3 sequence (DNA): TGTGCCAGCTCAGCAATCGCCTCCTACGAGCAGTACTTC. The encoded protein is CASSAIASYEQYF. The chain joins TRBV18 to TRBJ2-7; D is undetermined. This CDR3 has 13 amino acids. V lost 5 bases to trimming and J lost 0 bases, with 8 bases between them. The germline V gene has CDR1 KGHSH and CDR2 LQKENI.

This rearrangement joins TRBV18 to TRBJ1-1, with D perhaps TRBD1 (6 bases). Germline loops: CDR1 KGHSH, CDR2 LQKENI. The CDR3 extends over 15 amino acids. Trimming removed 3 bases at V and 5 bases at J, with 16 bases between. CDR3 nucleotide sequence: TGTGCCAGCTCACCTGCAGGGGTTCGGGGTACTGAAGCTTTCTTT. It codes for CASSPAGVRGTEAFF.

This clonotype appeared a few times. The J gene is TRBJ2-7, the V gene TRBV3-1; 8 bases are a match to TRBD2. The CDR3 runs 14 residues. CDR1 is LGHDT and CDR2 is YNNKEL in the germline V gene (reference sequence). Germline trimming cut 1 base from V and 3 bases from J; bases unmatched to any gene: 2. The CDR3 sequence: CASSQAGGDYEQYF. The CDR3 DNA follows: TGTGCCAGCAGCCAAGCGGGAGGGGACTACGAGCAGTACTTC.

V gene TRBV29-1 combines with J gene TRBJ2-5; D may match TRBD1 or TRBD2 (5 bases each). Germline V CDR1 and CDR2: SQVTM, ANQGSEA. The CDR3 length is 13 residues. CDR3 protein: CSVRDGRRETQYF. DNA of the CDR3: TGCAGTGTTAGGGACGGACGGCGAGAGACCCAGTACTTC.

The rearrangement links TRBV28 to TRBJ1-4, with a possible D match to TRBD1 (5 bases). The germline gives CDR1 MDHEN, CDR2 SYDVKM. The V end lost 6 bases, the J end lost 8 bases, and 7 bases lay between the germline ends. The CDR3 consists of 11 residues. The CDR3 DNA sequence: TGTGCCAGCAGGAACAGGGAAAAACTGTTTTTT. Its protein is CASRNREKLFF.

The chain couples TRBV3-1 to TRBJ1-6; D remains unclear. Looked up from germline, CDR1 is LGHDT and CDR2 is YNNKEL (reference sequence). CDR3 length: 18 residues. The V gene lost 3 bases and the J gene lost 0 bases, with 15 bases spanning the gap. As DNA, the CDR3 is TGTGCCAGCAGCCAGAACTTACCAAGGAGCTCCTATAATTCACCCCTCCACTTT. This translates into CASSQNLPRSSYNSPLHF.

This clonotype came up a few times. This rearrangement joins TRBV29-1 to TRBJ2-1, with D possibly TRBD2 on 6 matching bases. V lost 5 bases and J 5 bases, leaving 13 bases between the germline ends. This CDR3 spans 13 amino acids. The V gene's germline CDR1 is SQVTM and CDR2 ANQGSEA. CDR3 nucleotides: TGCAGCGTTTCACCTAGCGTAAACAATGAGCAGTTCTTC. Protein product: CSVSPSVNNEQFF.